The clone carrying this T cell receptor (beta chain) has just a few counts. Its cognate antigen is unknown. TCRdb re-derived calls from the 5' RACE reads in MiXCR, one entry per CDR3 protein. The sample holds 300,000 to 350,000 distinct CDR3 sequences, 12% to 15% seen once. The sample is drawn from a study of T-cell memory formation after mild COVID-19. Study details: TCR clusters showed largely donor specificity. The study's findings and limits: Clones shrinking between day 15 and 85 showed a balanced CD4/CD8 split, and those that grew later tilted toward CD4+.

The specimen was PBMCs or a T cell subset sorted from them (not recorded which). The sequence came from a man younger than 35 who had mild COVID-19 (a few samples of this study predate the infection). Cell type and time point are not known.

The CDR3 is CASSAASGGEETQYF. The CDR3 nucleotides read TGTGCCAGCAGTGCGGCTAGCGGGGGGGAAGAGACCCAGTACTTC. The rearrangement uses TRBV2 and TRBJ2-5; 12 positions agree with TRBD2. The germline CDR1 and CDR2 sequences are SNHLY and FYNNEI. CDR3 length equals 15 residues. V gave up 4 bases and J gave up 3 bases; unmatched junction bases: 3. Full variable domain (missing parts from reference TRBV2 and TRBJ2-5): EPEVTQTPSHQVTQMGQEVILRCVPISNHLYFYWYRQILGQKVEFLVSFYNNEISEKSEIFDDQFSVERPDGSNFTLKIRSTKLEDSAMYFCASSAASGGEETQYFGPGTRLLVL.